The 27 T cell receptor beta chains presented below share a single source sample, sequenced in a study of vaccination effects on CD4 cells after COVID-19. No antigen has been assigned to these receptors. Measured with immunoSEQ multiplex PCR; TCRdb has only the in-frame clones, and not every one. This table has 66,000 or so clones, less than 80% appearing once. Once cultured for 9 to 11 days, the cells underwent separation to obtain CD4+ T cells. BNT162b2 vaccine or mRNA-1273 vaccine was given to participants in two doses. The specimen was CD4+ T cells from PBMCs cultured without peptide, collected after COVID-19 vaccination. The origin of the receptors is a human donor who received a COVID-19 vaccine.

This rearrangement joins TRBV5-1 to TRBJ2-6, with D hard to call. There are 13 residues in the CDR3. CDR1 and CDR2 from the germline V gene are SGHRS and YFSETQ. V lost 5 bases to trimming and J lost 4 bases, with 7 bases between them. The chain's CDR3 is CASRQLGANVLTF. As DNA, the CDR3 is TGCGCCAGCAGGCAACTCGGGGCCAACGTCCTGACTTTC.

This clone was detected only once. The gene calls are TRBV7-2 and TRBJ2-2, with D perhaps matching TRBD1 or TRBD2 (5 bases each). From germline, CDR1 is SGHTA and CDR2 FQGNSA. The CDR3 runs 17 residues. V was shortened by 9 bases and J by 6 bases, with 26 bases between the two germline ends. The CDR3 is CASIQGPTGRQSGELFF. In DNA, the CDR3 is TGTGCCAGTATTCAGGGACCCACCGGTCGACAGTCCGGGGAGCTGTTTTTT. Full variable domain (outside the CDR3, taken from reference TRBV7-2 and TRBJ2-2): GAGVSQSPSNKVTEKGKDVELRCDPISGHTALYWYRQSLGQGLEFLIYFQGNSAPDKSGLPSDRFSAERTGGSVSTLTIQRTQQEDSAVYLCASIQGPTGRQSGELFFGEGSRLTVL.

V and J are TRBV6-1 and TRBJ1-2; no clear D. This CDR3 has 17 residues. Per the germline V gene, CDR1 is MNHNS and CDR2 is SASEGT. Trimming shortened V by 3 bases and J by 0 bases, and 17 bases separated the two germline ends. The CDR3 sequence is CASSDLGIRNSNYGYTF. The CDR3 DNA reads TGTGCCAGCAGTGACCTGGGCATTAGGAATTCTAACTATGGCTACACCTTC.

The chain uses TRBV21-1 and TRBJ1-3. TRBV21-1 is designated a pseudogene. The CDR3 totals 15 residues. CDR3 in amino acids: CASSKEGASGNTIYF. CDR3 in DNA: TGTGCCAGCAGCAAAGAAGGCGCCTCTGGAAACACCATATATTTT.

The chain joins TRBV20-1 to TRBJ1-1, with a tentative D call TRBD1 (5 bases). The CDR3 has 11 residues. Germline CDR1 is DFQATT and CDR2 is SNEGSKA (reference sequence). Between the trimmed V and J ends, which lost 6 bases and 10 bases, there was a span of 15 bases. This chain's CDR3 is CSARNQGAAFF. The CDR3 region has the DNA TGCAGTGCCAGGAACCAGGGAGCAGCTTTCTTT.

The rearrangement uses TRBV24-1 and TRBJ1-2, with 8 nucleotides matching TRBD1. Germline loops: CDR1 KGHDR, CDR2 SFDVKD. The CDR3 spans 13 residues. The ends lost 9 bases at V and 4 bases at J; junction bases unmatched: 6. The DNA for the CDR3 is TGTGCCACCGGACAGGGTGAAGGCTATGGCTACACCTTC. Its protein is CATGQGEGYGYTF.

J is TRBJ1-5 and V is TRBV5-1; 9 positions agree with TRBD1. Germline V CDR1 and CDR2: SGHRS, YFSETQ. J was trimmed by 7 bases and V by 5 bases; bases with no gene match: 4. The CDR3 runs to 13 residues. The CDR3 reads CASSRDRDQPQHF. DNA for the CDR3: TGCGCCAGCAGTCGGGACAGGGACCAGCCCCAGCATTTT.

J is TRBJ1-1 and V is TRBV21-1. TRBV21-1 corresponds to a pseudogene. The CDR3 loop spans 16 amino acids. CDR3 nucleotide sequence: TGTGCCAGCAGCCCCCCCCAGGTGACAGAGGGGACTGAAGCTTTCTTT. Translating gives CASSPPQVTEGTEAFF.

This rearrangement joins TRBV3-1 (or the pseudogene TRBV3-2) to TRBJ2-4; D may be TRBD2 (5 bases). The CDR3 has 14 amino acids. V was clipped by 1 base and J by 16 bases, with 20 bases between them. Germline values: CDR1 LGHDT, CDR2 YNNKEL (reference sequence). CDR3 nucleotides: TGTGCCAGCAGCCAAGGTGCGGGTGGTCTAAGTCTTTACTTC. It specifies CASSQGAGGLSLYF.

The chain recombines TRBV24-1 with TRBJ2-6, with 11 bases identical to TRBD1. The trim removed 4 bases at V and 0 bases at J, leaving 10 bases unmatched. This CDR3 is 20 amino acids long. Germline assignment: CDR1 KGHDR and CDR2 SFDVKD. The CDR3 nucleotides read TGTGCCACCAGTGAGGTTCCCGGGACAGGGGGAGGCTCTGGGGCCAACGTCCTGACTTTC. Its protein is CATSEVPGTGGGSGANVLTF.

V gene TRBV2 combines with J gene TRBJ2-7; D is unclear. This CDR3 is built from 13 residues. V was trimmed by 6 bases and J by 0 bases, leaving 9 bases between them. Germline lookup yields CDR1 SNHLY and CDR2 FYNNEI. The CDR3, as DNA: TGTGCCAGCAGGGTGACGTTCTCCTACGAGCAGTACGTC. Encoded protein: CASRVTFSYEQYV.

This clone was detected only once. The chain is built from TRBV3-1 (or the pseudogene TRBV3-2) and TRBJ2-1; D possibly corresponds to TRBD2 (6 bases). The V end was cut by 3 bases, the J end by 9 bases, with 12 bases between. The CDR3 runs 13 residues. The V gene's germline CDR1 is LGHDT and CDR2 YNNKEL (reference sequence). This chain's CDR3 is CASSQTRWGEQFF. CDR3 sequence (DNA): TGTGCCAGCAGCCAGACTAGGTGGGGTGAGCAGTTCTTC.

This rearrangement joins TRBV7-2 to TRBJ1-1, with D possibly matching TRBD1 (5 bases). Germline-derived CDR1 and CDR2 are SGHTA and FQGNSA. V was shortened by 4 bases and J by 0 bases, with 12 bases between the two germline ends. CDR3 size: 15 residues. The CDR3 bases are TGTGCCAGCAGCTGGACATCTTTAATGAACACTGAAGCTTTCTTT. It codes for CASSWTSLMNTEAFF. The full variable domain, completed using reference TRBV7-2 and TRBJ1-1, is GAGVSQSPSNKVTEKGKDVELRCDPISGHTALYWYRQSLGQGLEFLIYFQGNSAPDKSGLPSDRFSAERTGGSVSTLTIQRTQQEDSAVYLCASSWTSLMNTEAFFGQGTRLTVV.

This clone was seen a few times. CDR3 bases: TGCAGCTCCCTATGGAGGTCTGAAGCTTTCTTT. Its protein is CSSLWRSEAFF. The chain joins TRBV29-1 to TRBJ1-1; no firm D call. The CDR3 has 11 residues. V was shortened by 8 bases and J by 6 bases, with 13 bases between the two germline ends. The germline V gene has CDR1 SQVTM and CDR2 ANQGSEA.

In its sample, this clone was seen a few times. The chain has TRBV3-1 (or the pseudogene TRBV3-2) and TRBJ2-1, with 11 bases aligning to TRBD2. The CDR3 runs 15 residues. Germline loops: CDR1 LGHDT, CDR2 YNNKEL (reference sequence). Trimming cost V 5 bases and J 8 bases; bases outside gene matches: 8. In DNA, the CDR3 is TGTGCCAGCAGCATAGCGGGGGGGCGTCGCGATGAGCAGTTCTTC. Encoded protein: CASSIAGGRRDEQFF.

The chain carries TRBV4-2 and TRBJ1-2; D remains ambiguous. The CDR3 covers 14 residues. CDR1 LGHNA and CDR2 YNFKEQ come from the germline V gene. V was trimmed by 4 bases and J by 2 bases, leaving 11 bases between them. As DNA, the CDR3 is TGTGCCAGCAGCCCGGACCTAGGAAACTATGGCTACACCTTC. This translates into CASSPDLGNYGYTF.

The CDR3 nucleotides read TGTGCCAGCAGGCGGGGAGCGAACACCGGGGAGCTGTTTTTT. Its protein product is CASRRGANTGELFF. The chain joins TRBV27 to TRBJ2-2; D is perhaps TRBD2 (6 bases). The length of the CDR3 is 14 residues. V shed 6 bases and J shed 0 bases, with 8 bases lying between them. CDR1 is MNHEY, CDR2 SMNVEV, per germline (reference sequence).

J is TRBJ1-1 and V is TRBV5-1, with TRBD1 identical over 9 bases. CDR3 length: 17 amino acids. Germline lookup yields CDR1 SGHRS and CDR2 YFSETQ. The trim removed 4 bases at V and 6 bases at J, leaving 16 bases unmatched. The DNA for the CDR3 is TGCGCCAGCAGCACGGGACAGGGACCAAGTTTTCGGGCTGAAGCTTTCTTT. Translation gives CASSTGQGPSFRAEAFF.

V gene TRBV29-1 combines with J gene TRBJ1-2; possible D gene TRBD1, 6 bases. The CDR3 runs to 13 residues. The germline V gene has CDR1 SQVTM and CDR2 ANQGSEA. Deletions cut 4 bases from V and 5 bases from J, with 14 bases between. The CDR3 region is CSVVLQGSYGYTF. CDR3 bases: TGCAGCGTTGTTTTACAGGGAAGTTATGGCTACACCTTC.

The V call is TRBV24-1, the J call TRBJ2-7, with a possible D match to TRBD1 (5 bases). The CDR3 length is 13 residues. Trimming cost V 6 bases and J 4 bases, with 12 bases left between them. Per germline, CDR1 KGHDR and CDR2 SFDVKD. CDR3 residues: CATSLRGQYEQYV. Written as DNA, the CDR3 is TGTGCCACCAGTTTAAGGGGTCAGTACGAGCAGTACGTC.

The sample holds one count of this clone. The rearrangement links TRBV24-1 to TRBJ2-3; 8 bases are shared with TRBD1. Germline trimming cut 4 bases from V and 4 bases from J; bases unmatched to any gene: 3. CDR3 length equals 14 residues. The germline V gene has CDR1 KGHDR and CDR2 SFDVKD. The CDR3 DNA follows: TGTGCCACCAGTGACGCGACAGGGGCAGATACGCAGTATTTT. Amino acid sequence: CATSDATGADTQYF.

This rearrangement joins TRBV5-4 to TRBJ2-7; 8 positions match TRBD1. Looked up from germline, CDR1 is SGHNT and CDR2 is YYREEE (reference sequence). The CDR3 extends over 12 amino acids. Trimming took 5 bases from V and 6 from J; bases not matched to a gene: 4. CDR3 amino acids: CASSLDRGEQYV. The CDR3 region has the DNA TGTGCCAGCAGTCTTGACAGGGGCGAGCAGTACGTC.

This rearrangement joins TRBV5-1 to TRBJ2-2; possibly TRBD2 for D (6 bases). This CDR3 spans 16 amino acids. The germline V gene has CDR1 SGHRS and CDR2 YFSETQ. Trimming pared 4 bases from V and 4 bases from J, leaving 17 bases between. The CDR3 region is CASSVEGGQPTGELFF. The CDR3 DNA follows: TGCGCCAGCAGCGTGGAGGGAGGTCAGCCCACCGGGGAGCTGTTTTTT.

V gene TRBV5-1 combines with J gene TRBJ2-3, with 7 bases matching TRBD2. Losses at the gene ends were 0 bases for V and 1 base for J; bases not matched to a gene: 8. CDR1 SGHRS and CDR2 YFSETQ come from the germline V gene. The CDR3 is made up of 17 amino acids. CDR3 protein: CASSLVRLSGGTDTQYF. In DNA, the CDR3 is TGCGCCAGCAGCTTGGTAAGGTTGAGCGGGGGCACAGATACGCAGTATTTT.

This sequence joins TRBV3-1 (or the pseudogene TRBV3-2) and TRBJ2-3; 14 bases fit TRBD2. The junction had 4 bases not matched to a gene; V was cut back by 1 base and J by 1 base. From germline, CDR1 is LGHDT and CDR2 YNNKEL (reference sequence). CDR3 length equals 18 residues. The CDR3 DNA reads as TGTGCCAGCAGCCAAGGACTAGCGGGGGGGCTGGGCACAGATACGCAGTATTTT. This gives the protein CASSQGLAGGLGTDTQYF.

The CDR3 reads CASSQVTGAGETQYF. CDR3 in DNA: TGTGCCAGCAGCCAAGTAACAGGGGCAGGAGAGACCCAGTACTTC. The chain couples TRBV4-2 to TRBJ2-5, with 7 bases lining up with TRBD1. The CDR3 contains 15 residues. Trimming removed 1 base from V and 4 bases from J; junction bases left unmatched: 6. Germline values: CDR1 LGHNA, CDR2 YNFKEQ.

The chain couples TRBV6-2 or TRBV6-3 to TRBJ1-1, with 8 bases fitting TRBD1. V was pared by 2 bases and J by 2 bases, with 13 bases of the junction left unmatched. This CDR3 comprises 18 residues. The germline gives CDR1 MNHEY, CDR2 SVGEGT. The CDR3 spells CASSYPTKRTGFNTEAFF. The CDR3 DNA reads as TGTGCCAGCAGTTACCCAACGAAGAGGACAGGGTTCAACACTGAAGCTTTCTTT.